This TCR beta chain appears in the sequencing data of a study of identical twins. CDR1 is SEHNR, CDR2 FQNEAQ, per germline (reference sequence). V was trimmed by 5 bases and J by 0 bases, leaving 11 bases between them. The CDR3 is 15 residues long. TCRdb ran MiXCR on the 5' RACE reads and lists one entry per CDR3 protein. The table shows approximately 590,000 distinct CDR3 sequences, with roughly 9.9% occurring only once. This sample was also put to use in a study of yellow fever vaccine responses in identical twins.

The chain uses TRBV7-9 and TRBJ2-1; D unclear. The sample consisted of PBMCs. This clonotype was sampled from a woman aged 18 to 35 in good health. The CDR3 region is CASSPFGDSYNEQFF. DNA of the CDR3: TGTGCCAGCAGCCCCTTTGGTGACTCCTACAATGAGCAGTTCTTC.